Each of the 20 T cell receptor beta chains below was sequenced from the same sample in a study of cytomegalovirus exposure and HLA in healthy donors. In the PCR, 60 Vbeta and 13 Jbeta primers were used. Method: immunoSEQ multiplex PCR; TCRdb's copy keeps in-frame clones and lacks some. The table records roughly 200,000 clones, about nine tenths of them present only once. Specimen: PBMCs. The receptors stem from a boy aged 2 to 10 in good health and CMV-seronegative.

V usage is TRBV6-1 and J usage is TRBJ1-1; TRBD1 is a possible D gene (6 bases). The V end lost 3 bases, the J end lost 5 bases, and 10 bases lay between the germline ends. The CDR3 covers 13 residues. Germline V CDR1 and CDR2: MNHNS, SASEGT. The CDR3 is CASSEEQGTEAFF. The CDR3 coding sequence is TGTGCCAGCAGTGAGGAACAGGGAACTGAAGCTTTCTTT.

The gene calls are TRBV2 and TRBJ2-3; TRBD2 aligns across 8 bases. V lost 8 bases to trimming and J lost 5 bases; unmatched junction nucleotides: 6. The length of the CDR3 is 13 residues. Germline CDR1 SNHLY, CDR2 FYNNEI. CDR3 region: CASEAGGLDTQYF. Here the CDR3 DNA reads TGTGCCAGCGAGGCGGGAGGTTTAGATACGCAGTATTTT.

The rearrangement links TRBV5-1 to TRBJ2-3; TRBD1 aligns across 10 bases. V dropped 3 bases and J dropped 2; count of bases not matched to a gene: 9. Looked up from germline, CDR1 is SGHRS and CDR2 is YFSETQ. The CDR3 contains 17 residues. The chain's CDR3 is CASSSDRGHGDTDTQYF. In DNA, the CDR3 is TGCGCCAGCAGCTCCGACAGGGGGCATGGGGACACAGATACGCAGTATTTT. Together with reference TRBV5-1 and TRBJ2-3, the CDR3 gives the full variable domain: KAGVTQTPRYLIKTRGQQVTLSCSPISGHRSVSWYQQTPGQGLQFLFEYFSETQRNKGNFPGRFSGRQFSNSRSEMNVSTLELGDSALYLCASSSDRGHGDTDTQYFGPGTRLTVL.

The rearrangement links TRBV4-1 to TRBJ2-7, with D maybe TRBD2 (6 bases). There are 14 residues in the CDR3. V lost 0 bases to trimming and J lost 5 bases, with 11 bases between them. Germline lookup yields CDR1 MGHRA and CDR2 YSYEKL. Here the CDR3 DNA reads TGCGCCAGCAGCCAAGAGGGGAGGTTCCACGAGCAGTACTTC. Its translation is CASSQEGRFHEQYF.

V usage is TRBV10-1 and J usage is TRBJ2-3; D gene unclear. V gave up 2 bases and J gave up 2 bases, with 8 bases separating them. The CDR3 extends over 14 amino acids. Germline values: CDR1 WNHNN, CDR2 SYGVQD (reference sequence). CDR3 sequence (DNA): TGCGCCAGCAGTGAGCCTCCCTACACAGATACGCAGTATTTT. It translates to CASSEPPYTDTQYF.

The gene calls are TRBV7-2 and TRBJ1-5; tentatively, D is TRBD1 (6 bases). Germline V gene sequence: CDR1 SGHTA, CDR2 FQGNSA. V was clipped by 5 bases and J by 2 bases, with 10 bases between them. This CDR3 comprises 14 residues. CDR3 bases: TGTGCCAGCAGCCAACGGACAGGCAATCAGCCCCAGCATTTT. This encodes CASSQRTGNQPQHF.

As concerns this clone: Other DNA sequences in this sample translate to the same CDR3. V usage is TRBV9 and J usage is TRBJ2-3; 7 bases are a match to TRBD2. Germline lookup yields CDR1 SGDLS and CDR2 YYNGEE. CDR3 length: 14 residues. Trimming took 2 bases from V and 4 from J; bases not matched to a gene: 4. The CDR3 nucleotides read TGTGCCAGCAGCGTGGGCGGGAGCCCAGATACGCAGTATTTT. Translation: CASSVGGSPDTQYF.

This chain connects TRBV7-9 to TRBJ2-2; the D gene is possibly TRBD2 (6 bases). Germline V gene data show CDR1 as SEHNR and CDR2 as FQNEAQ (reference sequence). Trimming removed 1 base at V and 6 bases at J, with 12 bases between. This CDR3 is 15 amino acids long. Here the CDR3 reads CASSLVGGMAGELFF. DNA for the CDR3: TGTGCCAGCAGCTTAGTAGGCGGGATGGCCGGGGAGCTGTTTTTT.

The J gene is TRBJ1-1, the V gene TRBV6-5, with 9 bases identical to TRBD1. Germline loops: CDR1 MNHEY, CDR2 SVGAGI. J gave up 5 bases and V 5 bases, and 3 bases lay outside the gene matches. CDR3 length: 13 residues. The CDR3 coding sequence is TGTGCCAGCAGTGACAGGGGGTATACTGAAGCTTTCTTT. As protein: CASSDRGYTEAFF.

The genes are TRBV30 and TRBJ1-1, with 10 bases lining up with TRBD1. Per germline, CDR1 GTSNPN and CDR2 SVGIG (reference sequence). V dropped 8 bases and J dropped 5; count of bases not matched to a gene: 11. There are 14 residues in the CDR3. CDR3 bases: TGTGCCCGCGACAGGGGGCATGGGAATACTGAAGCTTTCTTT. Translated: CARDRGHGNTEAFF.

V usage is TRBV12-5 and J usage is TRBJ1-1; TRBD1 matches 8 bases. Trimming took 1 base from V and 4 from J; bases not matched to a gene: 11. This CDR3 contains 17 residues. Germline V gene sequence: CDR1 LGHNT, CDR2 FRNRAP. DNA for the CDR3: TGTGCTAGTGGTTTGGAAACGGGGGGCAGGGGGCCCACTGAAGCTTTCTTT. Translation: CASGLETGGRGPTEAFF. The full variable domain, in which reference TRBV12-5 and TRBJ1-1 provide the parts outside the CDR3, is DARVTQTPRHKVTEMGQEVTMRCQPILGHNTVFWYRQTMMQGLELLAYFRNRAPLDDSGMPKDRFSAEMPDATLATLKIQPSEPRDSAVYFCASGLETGGRGPTEAFFGQGTRLTVV.

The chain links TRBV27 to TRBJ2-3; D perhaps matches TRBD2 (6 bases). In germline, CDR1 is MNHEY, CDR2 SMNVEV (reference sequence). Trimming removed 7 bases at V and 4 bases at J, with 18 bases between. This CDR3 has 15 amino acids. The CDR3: CASTQTRGLADTQYF. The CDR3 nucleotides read TGTGCCAGCACCCAGACTAGAGGATTAGCAGATACGCAGTATTTT.

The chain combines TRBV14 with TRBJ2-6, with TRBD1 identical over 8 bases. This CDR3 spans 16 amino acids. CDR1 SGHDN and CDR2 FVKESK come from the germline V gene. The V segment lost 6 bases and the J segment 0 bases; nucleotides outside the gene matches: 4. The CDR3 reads CASSVGTGSGANVLTF. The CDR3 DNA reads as TGTGCCAGCAGTGTCGGGACAGGCTCTGGGGCCAACGTCCTGACTTTC.

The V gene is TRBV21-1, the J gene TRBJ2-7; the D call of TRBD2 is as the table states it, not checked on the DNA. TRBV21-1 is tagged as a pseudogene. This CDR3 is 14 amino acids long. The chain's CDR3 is CASIPHGAAYEQYF. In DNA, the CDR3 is TGTGCCAGCATTCCACACGGCGCGGCCTACGAGCAGTACTTC.

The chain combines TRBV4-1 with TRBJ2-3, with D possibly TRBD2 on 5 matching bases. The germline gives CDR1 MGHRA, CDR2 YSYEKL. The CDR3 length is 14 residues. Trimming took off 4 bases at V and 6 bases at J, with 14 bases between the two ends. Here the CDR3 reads CASSPSDSVDTQYF. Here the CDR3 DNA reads TGCGCCAGCAGCCCCTCGGACTCCGTCGATACGCAGTATTTT.

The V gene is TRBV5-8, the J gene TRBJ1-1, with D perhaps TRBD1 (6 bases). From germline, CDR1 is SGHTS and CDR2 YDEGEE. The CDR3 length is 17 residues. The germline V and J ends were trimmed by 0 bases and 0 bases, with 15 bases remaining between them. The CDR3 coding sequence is TGTGCCAGCAGCTTGGTGCAGGGGTATGGCCTGAACACTGAAGCTTTCTTT. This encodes CASSLVQGYGLNTEAFF. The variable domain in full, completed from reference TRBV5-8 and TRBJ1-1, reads EAGVTQSPTHLIKTRGQQATLRCSPISGHTSVYWYQQALGLGLQFLLWYDEGEERNRGNFPPRFSGRQFPNYSSELNVNALELEDSALYLCASSLVQGYGLNTEAFFGQGTRLTVV.

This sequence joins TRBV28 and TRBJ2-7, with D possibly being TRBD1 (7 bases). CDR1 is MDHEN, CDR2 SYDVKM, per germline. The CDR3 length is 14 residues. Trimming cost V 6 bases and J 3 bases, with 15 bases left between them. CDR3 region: CASSQAGGGYEQYF. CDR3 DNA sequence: TGTGCCAGCAGCCAAGCAGGGGGAGGCTACGAGCAGTACTTC.

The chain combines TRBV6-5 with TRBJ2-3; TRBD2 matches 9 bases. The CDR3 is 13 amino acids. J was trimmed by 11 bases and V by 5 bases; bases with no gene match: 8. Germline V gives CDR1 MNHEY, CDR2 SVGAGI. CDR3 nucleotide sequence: TGTGCCAGCAGTCTTAGCGGGGGCCGGGGGCAGTATTTT. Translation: CASSLSGGRGQYF.

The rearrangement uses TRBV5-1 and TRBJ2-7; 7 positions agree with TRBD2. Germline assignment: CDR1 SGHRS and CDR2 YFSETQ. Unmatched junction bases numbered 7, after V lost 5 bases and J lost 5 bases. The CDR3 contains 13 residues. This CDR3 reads CASRGREADEQYF. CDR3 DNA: TGCGCCAGCAGGGGTCGGGAGGCCGACGAGCAGTACTTC.

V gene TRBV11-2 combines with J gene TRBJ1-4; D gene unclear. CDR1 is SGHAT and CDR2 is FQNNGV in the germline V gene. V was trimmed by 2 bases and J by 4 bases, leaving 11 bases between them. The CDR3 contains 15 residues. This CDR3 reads CASSLWAGLNEKLFF. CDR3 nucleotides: TGTGCCAGCAGCTTATGGGCAGGCCTTAATGAAAAACTGTTTTTT. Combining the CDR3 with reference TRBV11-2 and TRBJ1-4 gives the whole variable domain EAGVAQSPRYKIIEKRQSVAFWCNPISGHATLYWYQQILGQGPKLLIQFQNNGVVDDSQLPKDRFSAERLKGVDSTLKIQPAKLEDSAVYLCASSLWAGLNEKLFFGSGTQLSVL.